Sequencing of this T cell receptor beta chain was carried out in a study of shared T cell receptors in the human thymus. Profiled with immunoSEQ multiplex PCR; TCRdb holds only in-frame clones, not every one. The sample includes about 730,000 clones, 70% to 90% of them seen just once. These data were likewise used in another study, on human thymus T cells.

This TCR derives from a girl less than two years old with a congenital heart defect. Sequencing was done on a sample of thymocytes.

CDR3 sequence (DNA): TGCGCCAGCAGCCAAGATGAGGACGACAGGGATCGAGTGCAGTACTTC. Residues: CASSQDEDDRDRVQYF. This chain links TRBV4-1 with TRBJ2-7, with 7 bases lining up with TRBD1. Looked up from germline, CDR1 is MGHRA and CDR2 is YSYEKL. Losses at the gene ends were 0 bases for V and 9 bases for J; bases not matched to a gene: 14. The CDR3 has 16 residues.